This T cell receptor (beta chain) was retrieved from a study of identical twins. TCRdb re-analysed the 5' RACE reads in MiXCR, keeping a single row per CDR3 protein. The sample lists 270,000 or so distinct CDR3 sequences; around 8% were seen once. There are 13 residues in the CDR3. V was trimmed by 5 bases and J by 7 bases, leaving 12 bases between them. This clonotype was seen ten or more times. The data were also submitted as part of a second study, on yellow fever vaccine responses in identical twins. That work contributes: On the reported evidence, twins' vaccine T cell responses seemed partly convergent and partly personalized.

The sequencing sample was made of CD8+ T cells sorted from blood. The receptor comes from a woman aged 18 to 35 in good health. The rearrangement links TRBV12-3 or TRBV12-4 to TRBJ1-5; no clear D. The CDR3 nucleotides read TGTGCCAGCAGTGATTTGGGGTACCAGCCCCAGCATTTT. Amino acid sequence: CASSDLGYQPQHF.